This T cell receptor beta chain was documented in a study of blood T cell repertoires in COVID-19. V was trimmed by 7 bases and J by 2 bases, leaving 17 bases between them. The CDR3 covers 15 residues. CDR1 is SGHRS, CDR2 YFSETQ, per germline. Sequencing was performed with immunoSEQ multiplex PCR; in TCRdb, only in-frame clones are kept and a portion is missing. Seen here are about 410,000 clones, over 85% observed once, and the top ten hold around 1.7%. This chain uses TRBV5-1 with TRBJ2-3; a weak D match, TRBD2 (6 bases). This receptor was identified in a young woman who had recovered from COVID-19. The sample consisted of PBMCs or T cells enriched from blood (not recorded which). CDR3 sequence: CASLQEGSPTDTQYF. The CDR3 bases are TGCGCCAGCCTCCAGGAGGGTAGCCCCACAGATACGCAGTATTTT.